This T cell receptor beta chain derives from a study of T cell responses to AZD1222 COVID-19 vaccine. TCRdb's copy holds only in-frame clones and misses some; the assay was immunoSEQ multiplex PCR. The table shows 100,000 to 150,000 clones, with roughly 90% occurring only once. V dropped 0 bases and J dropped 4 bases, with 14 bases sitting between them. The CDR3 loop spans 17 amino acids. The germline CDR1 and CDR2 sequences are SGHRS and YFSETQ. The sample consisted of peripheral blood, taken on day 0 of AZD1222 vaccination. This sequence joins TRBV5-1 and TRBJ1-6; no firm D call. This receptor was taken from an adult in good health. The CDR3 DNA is TGCGCCAGCAGCTTGGATTCGGGGAGAAGTTATAATTCACCCCTCCACTTT. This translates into CASSLDSGRSYNSPLHF.